The 32 T cell receptor beta chains presented below share a single source sample, sequenced in a study of Graves' ophthalmopathy and Graves' hyperthyroidism. RNA transcripts yielded amplified TCR beta CDR3 regions. HTBI-primed RT-PCR formed the first round, and a multiplex PCR formed the second. TCRdb redid the calling of the multiplex PCR reads with MiXCR, one entry per CDR3 protein. The sample shows hundreds of thousands of distinct CDR3 sequences, over 15% of them seen only once. The source material was peripheral blood. The receptors shown here come from a woman under 30 with stable Graves' hyperthyroidism.

This clonotype was counted at least ten times. The chain employs TRBV20-1 and TRBJ2-7, with a weak D call TRBD2 (7 bases). Germline loops: CDR1 DFQATT, CDR2 SNEGSKA (reference sequence). V was clipped by 6 bases and J by 6 bases, with 15 bases between them. The CDR3 has 12 residues. CDR3 bases: TGCAGTGCCGCTAGAGGGGGGGGCGAGCAGTACTTC. Translation: CSAARGGGEQYF.

This clonotype was observed many times. This chain connects TRBV19 to TRBJ1-1; 8 nucleotides agree with TRBD1. Germline assignment: CDR1 LNHDA and CDR2 SQIVND (reference sequence). There are 17 residues in the CDR3. V trimming: 7 bases; J trimming: 3 bases; junction bases outside the gene matches: 16. The DNA of the CDR3 is TGTGCCAGTACCCCCGGGGCAGGGGGCTTTCCGGACACTGAAGCTTTCTTT. Its translation is CASTPGAGGFPDTEAFF.

This clonotype was seen ten or more times. The rearrangement joins TRBV11-2 to TRBJ2-7; 9 nucleotides agree with TRBD2. J lost 4 bases, V lost 3 bases, and 13 bases had no gene match. The CDR3 totals 17 residues. Germline lookup yields CDR1 SGHAT and CDR2 FQNNGV. In DNA form, the CDR3 reads TGTGCCAGCAGCTTTGGTCCGGCTAGCGGGGCGAGGTACGAGCAGTACTTC. Amino acid sequence: CASSFGPASGARYEQYF.

Concerning this clonotype: This may stem from a read error, because a much larger clone lies one nucleotide away. The V and J genes are TRBV12-5 and TRBJ2-7; TRBD2 is a possible D gene (6 bases). CDR1 is LGHNT and CDR2 is FRNRAP in the germline V gene. V lost 0 bases and J 0 bases, leaving 12 bases between the germline ends. The CDR3 spans 16 residues. DNA for the CDR3: TGTGCTAGTGGTTTGGTAGGGGACTGGGGCTCCTACGAGCAGTACTTC. Amino acid sequence: CASGLVGDWGSYEQYF.

This clonotype has a count of ten or more. The chain combines TRBV4-1 with TRBJ1-1; D unresolved. This CDR3 is built from 18 residues. V was cut by 6 bases and J by 1 base, with 24 bases left in between. Per the germline V gene, CDR1 is MGHRA and CDR2 is YSYEKL. The CDR3 sequence is CASRPGPSRRWGNTEAFF. CDR3 nucleotides: TGCGCCAGCAGGCCAGGCCCATCGCGGCGGTGGGGGAACACTGAAGCTTTCTTT.

This chain joins TRBV7-3 and TRBJ2-2; D possibly corresponds to TRBD1 (6 bases). The germline CDR1 and CDR2 sequences are SGHTA and FQGTGA. This CDR3 is 14 amino acids long. V dropped 6 bases and J dropped 2 bases, with 10 bases sitting between them. CDR3 sequence: CASRSGHNTGELFF. The CDR3 nucleotides are TGTGCCAGCAGATCGGGACACAACACCGGGGAGCTGTTTTTT.

Ten or more counts support this clonotype. The chain employs TRBV4-1 and TRBJ1-1; D is ambiguous. The CDR3 sequence is 15 residues long. Between the trimmed V and J ends, which lost 1 base and 1 base, there was a span of 10 bases. Germline assignment: CDR1 MGHRA and CDR2 YSYEKL. The CDR3 protein is CASSQGRIENTEAFF. CDR3 nucleotides: TGCGCCAGCAGCCAAGGACGTATTGAGAACACTGAAGCTTTCTTT.

This clonotype has at least ten counts. This chain links TRBV11-1 with TRBJ2-7, with 9 bases identical to TRBD1. Germline V gene sequence: CDR1 SGHAT, CDR2 FQDESV (reference sequence). The CDR3 has 16 amino acids. V lost 8 bases to trimming and J lost 2 bases; unmatched junction nucleotides: 13. DNA for the CDR3: TGTGCCAGCTCACGGGGATACAGGGGGCAGCCCTACGAGCAGTACTTC. Translation: CASSRGYRGQPYEQYF.

The sample holds a few counts of this clonotype. The conserved closing phenylalanine or tryptophan is absent in this CDR3, likely reflecting a read error. The limits of the CDR3 on the DNA are not certain, so only TCRdb's listed CDR3 is given. J is TRBJ1-1 and V is TRBV12-3 or TRBV12-4; the table's D call TRBD1 went unverified against the DNA. The CDR3 is made up of 14 amino acids, end residues included. CDR3 loop: CASSFFDRYTEACL.

This clonotype appeared many times. The chain recombines TRBV28 with TRBJ2-7, with D perhaps matching TRBD1 (5 bases). The CDR3 totals 12 residues. Germline loops: CDR1 MDHEN, CDR2 SYDVKM. V shed 5 bases and J shed 3 bases, with 8 bases lying between them. The CDR3 is CASSATGYEQYF. As DNA, the CDR3 is TGTGCCAGCAGTGCCACAGGCTACGAGCAGTACTTC.

With respect to this clonotype: A read error may produce the germline difference seen at one junction end. The chain combines TRBV7-9 with TRBJ1-1; 7 nucleotides align to TRBD1. The CDR3 spans 14 residues. Germline V gives CDR1 SEHNR, CDR2 FQNEAQ (reference sequence). The CDR3 sequence: CASSLTGMNSEAFF. CDR3 bases: TGTGCCAGCAGCTTGACAGGGATGAACTCTGAAGCTTTCTTT.

This clonotype was observed many times. The gene calls are TRBV12-3 or TRBV12-4 and TRBJ2-7, with 7 bases fitting TRBD1. The CDR3 has 16 residues. The ends lost 8 bases at V and 5 bases at J; junction bases unmatched: 18. The CDR3 loop is CASSGSRQGSTDEQYF. The CDR3 region has the DNA TGTGCCAGCTCCGGGTCCCGACAGGGTTCCACCGACGAGCAGTACTTC.

This clonotype was detected many times. V usage is TRBV7-2 and J usage is TRBJ1-3, with D unclear. The CDR3 has 13 amino acids. Germline V gene sequence: CDR1 SGHTA, CDR2 FQGNSA. Trimming shortened V by 3 bases and J by 4 bases, and 7 bases separated the two germline ends. For the CDR3, the DNA is TGTGCCAGCAGCTTGCACCCCGGAAACACCATATATTTT. It specifies CASSLHPGNTIYF.

The rearrangement joins TRBV7-3 to TRBJ2-7, with D perhaps being TRBD1 or TRBD2 (5 bases each). CDR1 and CDR2 from the germline V gene are SGHTA and FQGTGA. The CDR3 is 14 amino acids. The V gene lost 4 bases and the J gene lost 3 bases, with 13 bases spanning the gap. CDR3 bases: TGTGCCAGCAGCTCGACTATCCAGGGCTACGAGCAGTACTTC. Protein: CASSSTIQGYEQYF.

This clonotype has at least ten counts. The rearrangement links TRBV29-1 to TRBJ2-7, with TRBD1 matching 11 bases. This CDR3 region has 12 residues. Germline V gene lookup returns CDR1 SQVTM and CDR2 ANQGSEA. After removal of 6 bases from V and 6 bases from J, the junction contained 4 bases not matched to a gene. DNA of the CDR3: TGCAGCGTCGGACAGGGGGCCCTCGAGCAGTACTTC. It translates to CSVGQGALEQYF.

V gene TRBV5-8 combines with J gene TRBJ1-2; D unclear. The germline V and J ends were trimmed by 1 base and 7 bases, with 11 bases remaining between them. The germline gives CDR1 SGHTS, CDR2 YDEGEE. The CDR3 spans 13 residues. The CDR3: CASSLLTRPGYTF. CDR3 coding DNA: TGTGCCAGCAGCTTGTTAACTAGGCCTGGCTACACCTTC.

This clonotype was seen at least ten times. The chain has TRBV5-4 and TRBJ2-5; D ambiguous. The CDR3 has 13 amino acids. Germline V gene data show CDR1 as SGHNT and CDR2 as YYREEE (reference sequence). The ends were cut back, 7 bases at V and 0 bases at J, with 10 bases in the middle. CDR3 sequence (DNA): TGTGCCAGCCAGGACGAAAACCAAGAGACCCAGTACTTC. Translating gives CASQDENQETQYF. Using reference TRBV5-4 and TRBJ2-5 for the parts outside the CDR3, the full variable domain is ETGVTQSPTHLIKTRGQQVTLRCSSQSGHNTVSWYQQALGQGPQFIFQYYREEENGRGNFPPRFSGLQFPNYSSELNVNALELDDSALYLCASQDENQETQYFGPGTRLLVL.

The chain couples TRBV12-3 or TRBV12-4 to TRBJ1-5; D not certain. Trimming pared 4 bases from V and 9 bases from J, leaving 13 bases between. This CDR3 region has 13 residues. CDR3 DNA: TGTGCCAGCAGTTACGGCCCGCTGAGGCCCCAGCATTTT. Translated, it gives CASSYGPLRPQHF.

This clonotype was detected ten times or more. This chain uses TRBV7-8 with TRBJ1-5; the D gene is possibly TRBD1 (5 bases). Germline CDR1 SGHVS, CDR2 FQNEAQ. The CDR3 totals 16 residues. Deletions cut 5 bases from V and 5 bases from J, with 19 bases between. The CDR3 protein is CASSPTIGGGDQPQHF. The CDR3 bases are TGTGCCAGCAGCCCAACAATTGGTGGGGGAGATCAGCCCCAGCATTTT. The whole variable domain, filled in from reference TRBV7-8 and TRBJ1-5, reads GAGVSQSPRYKVAKRGQDVALRCDPISGHVSLFWYQQALGQGPEFLTYFQNEAQLDKSGLPSDRFFAERPEGSVSTLKIQRTQQEDSAVYLCASSPTIGGGDQPQHFGDGTRLSIL.

Many counts were recorded for this clonotype. This chain connects TRBV18 to TRBJ2-2, with no clear D. Germline-derived CDR1 and CDR2 are KGHSH and LQKENI. The CDR3 loop spans 12 amino acids. V gave up 5 bases and J gave up 5 bases, with 6 bases separating them. The DNA for the CDR3 is TGTGCCAGCTCAACGTCAACCGGGGAGCTGTTTTTT. Translation gives CASSTSTGELFF.

This clonotype was counted ten times or more. V gene TRBV2 combines with J gene TRBJ1-2; possible D gene TRBD1, 5 bases. CDR1 is SNHLY and CDR2 is FYNNEI in the germline V gene. Trimming removed 10 bases at V and 2 bases at J, with 11 bases between. The CDR3 has 12 amino acids. The CDR3 DNA is TGTGCCATCCCGGGGCAAAACTATGGCTACACCTTC. It encodes CAIPGQNYGYTF.

This clonotype appeared many times. This sequence joins TRBV7-3 and TRBJ2-6; D possibly corresponds to TRBD2 (5 bases). The CDR3 totals 15 residues. V was cut by 1 base and J by 1 base, with 5 bases left in between. Germline V gives CDR1 SGHTA, CDR2 FQGTGA. As DNA, the CDR3 is TGTGCCAGCAGCTTAAGCGGGTCTGGGGCCAACGTCCTGACTTTC. The encoded protein is CASSLSGSGANVLTF.

The gene calls are TRBV29-1 and TRBJ2-7; D ambiguous. CDR3 length: 13 residues. Germline lookup yields CDR1 SQVTM and CDR2 ANQGSEA. Trimming pared 4 bases from V and 3 bases from J, leaving 13 bases between. The CDR3 nucleotides are TGCAGCGTTGGAATAGTCACGGGCTACGAGCAGTACTTC. Its translation: CSVGIVTGYEQYF.

This clonotype was found a few times. The V gene is TRBV6-1, the J gene TRBJ2-4, with 7 nucleotides matching TRBD2. Germline assignment: CDR1 MNHNS and CDR2 SASEGT. The V and J ends lost 6 bases and 1 base, in that order; junction bases with no gene match: 15. CDR3 length: 18 residues. DNA of the CDR3: TGTGCCAGCAGCTCCGATCCGGGAGGCTATGGGGCCAAAAACATTCAGTACTTC. Translated, it gives CASSSDPGGYGAKNIQYF.

Ten or more counts support this clonotype. V usage is TRBV7-6 and J usage is TRBJ1-1; D is unclear. V lost 3 bases and J 6 bases, leaving 20 bases between the germline ends. This CDR3 has 16 amino acids. Looked up from germline, CDR1 is SGHVS and CDR2 is FNYEAQ. The CDR3 DNA reads as TGTGCCAGCAGCTTGTCTGCCAGGCGGGTTTTGTCTGAAGCTTTCTTT. Translated, it gives CASSLSARRVLSEAFF.

This chain links TRBV7-6 with TRBJ2-7, with unresolved D. The germline V gene has CDR1 SGHVS and CDR2 FNYEAQ. V lost 5 bases to trimming and J lost 5 bases, with 13 bases between them. This CDR3 has 13 residues. The CDR3 loop reads CASSRSRLNEQYF. The CDR3 DNA follows: TGTGCCAGCAGCCGTTCTAGGCTGAACGAGCAGTACTTC.

This clonotype was seen many times. This chain connects TRBV6-2 or TRBV6-3 to TRBJ1-1; the D is unclear. CDR1 is MNHEY and CDR2 is SVGEGT in the germline V gene. The CDR3 covers 15 residues. V was shortened by 2 bases and J by 6 bases, with 16 bases between the two germline ends. The CDR3 DNA is TGTGCCAGCAGTTACGTTACGGGAACGTTGGCTGAAGCTTTCTTT. This gives the protein CASSYVTGTLAEAFF.

This clonotype was seen at least ten times. The rearrangement uses TRBV6-2 or TRBV6-3 and TRBJ2-7; D unresolved. In germline, CDR1 is MNHEY, CDR2 SVGEGT. Trimming stripped 8 bases from V and 6 bases from J, with 14 bases between. This CDR3 region has 12 residues. This CDR3 is CASQKGFFEQYF. The CDR3 coding sequence is TGTGCCAGCCAAAAAGGGTTTTTCGAGCAGTACTTC.

The sample holds many counts of this clonotype. This chain links TRBV20-1 with TRBJ2-7, with a tentative D call TRBD2 (5 bases). The CDR3 contains 14 residues. Trimming left V 2 bases short and J 2 bases short, with 13 bases between. Germline V lookup: CDR1 DFQATT, CDR2 SNEGSKA (reference sequence). CDR3 in amino acids: CSARSAGVTYEQYF. The CDR3 region has the DNA TGCAGTGCTAGATCGGCCGGGGTTACCTACGAGCAGTACTTC.

This clonotype was counted ten times or more. This sequence joins TRBV29-1 and TRBJ1-5, with 7 bases matching TRBD1. V lost 6 bases to trimming and J lost 5 bases; unmatched junction nucleotides: 4. In germline, CDR1 is SQVTM, CDR2 ANQGSEA. CDR3 length: 12 residues. The CDR3 coding sequence is TGCAGCGTAGCAGGGGGGGATCAGCCCCAGCATTTT. Its protein is CSVAGGDQPQHF. The variable domain in full, completed from reference TRBV29-1 and TRBJ1-5, reads SAVISQKPSRDICQRGTSLTIQCQVDSQVTMMFWYRQQPGQSLTLIATANQGSEATYESGFVIDKFPISRPNLTFSTLTVSNMSPEDSSIYLCSVAGGDQPQHFGDGTRLSIL.

Ten or more counts support this clonotype. The V call is TRBV20-1, the J call TRBJ2-5, with D perhaps TRBD1 (6 bases). CDR3 size: 16 residues. V was trimmed by 7 bases and J by 2 bases, leaving 23 bases between them. In germline, CDR1 is DFQATT, CDR2 SNEGSKA (reference sequence). The CDR3 coding sequence is TGCAGTGTTAATATAGGGGGTATTGATGTACAAGAGACCCAGTACTTC. Its translation is CSVNIGGIDVQETQYF.

The chain uses TRBV6-1 and TRBJ2-7; 7 nucleotides match TRBD2. The CDR3 covers 12 residues. Per the germline V gene, CDR1 is MNHNS and CDR2 is SASEGT. CDR3 protein: CACSREGYEQYV. The CDR3 DNA reads as TGTGCCTGCAGTAGGGAGGGTTACGAGCAGTACGTC.